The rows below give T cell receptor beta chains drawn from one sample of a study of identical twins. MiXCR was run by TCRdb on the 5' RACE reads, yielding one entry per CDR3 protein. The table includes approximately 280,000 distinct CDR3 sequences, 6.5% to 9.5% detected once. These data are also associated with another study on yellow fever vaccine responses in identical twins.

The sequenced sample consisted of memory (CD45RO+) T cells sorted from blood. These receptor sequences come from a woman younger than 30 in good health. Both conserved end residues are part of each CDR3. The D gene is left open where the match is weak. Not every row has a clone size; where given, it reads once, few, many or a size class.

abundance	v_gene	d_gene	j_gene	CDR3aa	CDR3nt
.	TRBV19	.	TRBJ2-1	CASSIERVAGGYNEQFF	TGTGCCAGTAGTATAGAGAGGGTTGCGGGTGGTTACAATGAGCAGTTCTTC
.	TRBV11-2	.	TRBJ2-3	CASSPSRARWGTDTQYF	TGTGCCAGCAGCCCGTCAAGGGCTAGGTGGGGCACAGATACGCAGTATTTT
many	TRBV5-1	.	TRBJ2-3	CASSQTSGTDTQYF	TGCGCCAGCAGCCAGACTAGTGGCACAGATACGCAGTATTTT
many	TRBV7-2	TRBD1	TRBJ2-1	CASSWTGLAGNEQFF	TGTGCCAGCAGCTGGACAGGGTTGGCAGGGAATGAGCAGTTCTTC
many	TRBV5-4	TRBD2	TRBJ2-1	CASSLGVAGGLNEQFF	TGTGCCAGCAGCTTGGGGGTAGCGGGAGGGTTGAATGAGCAGTTCTTC
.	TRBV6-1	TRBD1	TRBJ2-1	CASSERQGRNEQFF	TGTGCCAGCAGTGAAAGACAGGGACGCAATGAGCAGTTCTTC
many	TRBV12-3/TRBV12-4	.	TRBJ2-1	CASSLYEQFF	TGTGCCAGCAGTTTATATGAGCAGTTCTTC
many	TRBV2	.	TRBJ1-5	CASSTYSNQPQHF	TGTGCCAGCAGTACATATAGCAATCAGCCCCAGCATTTT
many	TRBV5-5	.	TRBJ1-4	CASSSSGGRGEKLFF	TGTGCCAGCAGCTCGTCCGGGGGACGAGGTGAAAAACTGTTTTTT
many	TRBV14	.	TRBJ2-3	CASSPRGPSTDTQYF	TGTGCCAGCAGCCCCCGCGGACCCAGCACAGATACGCAGTATTTT
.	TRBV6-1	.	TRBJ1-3	CASSRGSDGNTIYF	TGTGCCAGCAGTCGGGGGTCTGATGGAAACACCATATATTTT
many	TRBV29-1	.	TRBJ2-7	CSVSGTTQGEQYF	TGCAGCGTAAGCGGGACTACCCAGGGGGAGCAGTACTTC
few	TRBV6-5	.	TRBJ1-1	CASSYGQRGTEAFF	TGTGCCAGCAGTTACGGACAGAGGGGAACTGAAGCTTTCTTT
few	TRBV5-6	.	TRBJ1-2	CASSFQAGDYGYTF	TGTGCCAGCAGCTTTCAGGCGGGCGACTATGGCTACACCTTC
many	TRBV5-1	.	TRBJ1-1	CASSAEENTEAFF	TGCGCCAGCAGCGCGGAAGAGAACACTGAAGCTTTCTTT
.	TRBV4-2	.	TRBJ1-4	CASSQPDRDNEKLFF	TGTGCCAGCAGCCAACCGGACAGAGATAATGAAAAACTGTTTTTT
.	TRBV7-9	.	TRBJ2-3	CASSLEKNTDTQYF	TGTGCCAGCAGCCTAGAAAAAAACACAGATACGCAGTATTTT
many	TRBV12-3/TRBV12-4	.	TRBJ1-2	CASTPSGTNYGYTF	TGTGCCAGCACCCCTTCCGGGACTAACTATGGCTACACCTTC